Below, 14 T cell receptor beta chains from the same sample are listed, as sequenced in a study of graft-versus-host responses after intestinal transplantation. The data were produced by immunoSEQ multiplex PCR, yet TCRdb's version contains in-frame clones alone and is incomplete. The sample lists 6,800 or so clones; 25% to 40% were seen once. Some 200,000 CFSE-labeled responder cells were plated with some 200,000 irradiated, violet-dye-labeled stimulator cells. The source was alloreactive CD8+ T cells from a mixed lymphocyte reaction culture, collected before transplantation. Subset defined: CFSE-low proliferating T cells sorted from roughly six-day pre-transplant mixed lymphocyte reaction (GvH or HvG direction). The receptors originated from a human patient who was an organ donor for intestinal transplantation.

This clone was seen only a few times. V and J are TRBV5-7 and TRBJ2-7; 8 nucleotides match TRBD1. TRBV5-7 is designated an ORF whose function remains uncertain. With 5 bases clipped from V and 4 bases from J, the junction kept 11 bases outside the gene matches. The CDR3 extends over 15 amino acids. CDR3 nucleotides: TGTGCCAGCAGGTCCGGGACAGGAGGCTTTTACGAGCAGTACTTC. It is translated as CASRSGTGGFYEQYF.

This clone was seen a few times. The rearrangement links TRBV4-2 to TRBJ2-1; perhaps D is TRBD1 or TRBD2 (5 bases each). V was shortened by 0 bases and J by 1 base, with 16 bases between the two germline ends. The CDR3 totals 18 residues. The V gene's germline CDR1 is LGHNA and CDR2 YNFKEQ. CDR3 in DNA: TGTGCCAGCAGCCAAGAGTGGAAGGGGACCAGGTCCTACAATGAGCAGTTCTTC. It codes for CASSQEWKGTRSYNEQFF.

V gene TRBV2 combines with J gene TRBJ2-5; no definite D call. Germline-derived CDR1 and CDR2 are SNHLY and FYNNEI. V lost 1 base to trimming and J lost 5 bases, with 11 bases between them. The CDR3 is made up of 14 amino acids. CDR3 protein: CASSEDVFWETQYF. The CDR3 DNA is TGTGCCAGCAGTGAAGACGTGTTTTGGGAGACCCAGTACTTC.

The rearrangement joins TRBV12-5 to TRBJ2-1, with 8 bases fitting TRBD2. The CDR3 length is 14 residues. The V gene end was trimmed by 6 bases and the J gene end by 5 bases; junction bases not matched to a gene: 6. Germline lookup yields CDR1 LGHNT and CDR2 FRNRAP. The CDR3 reads CASGLGGGNNEQFF. CDR3 bases: TGTGCTAGTGGGCTGGGCGGGGGGAACAATGAGCAGTTCTTC.

V gene TRBV7-2 combines with J gene TRBJ1-1; D perhaps matches TRBD1 (6 bases). The germline V and J ends were trimmed by 1 base and 0 bases, with 12 bases remaining between them. In germline, CDR1 is SGHTA, CDR2 FQGNSA. CDR3 size: 16 residues. The CDR3 sequence is CASSLGWGGMNTEAFF. The DNA for the CDR3 is TGTGCCAGCAGCTTAGGGTGGGGGGGCATGAACACTGAAGCTTTCTTT.

In its sample, this clone was seen a few times. The V and J genes are TRBV9 and TRBJ1-6; no clear D gene. This CDR3 has 14 amino acids. Germline V gene lookup returns CDR1 SGDLS and CDR2 YYNGEE. V shed 4 bases and J shed 7 bases, with 12 bases lying between them. The CDR3 loop reads CASSSSGANSPLHF. CDR3 bases: TGTGCCAGCAGCTCCAGTGGAGCAAATTCACCCCTCCACTTT.

In its sample, this clone was seen a few times. The V call is TRBV9, the J call TRBJ2-1; tentatively, D is TRBD2 (5 bases). This CDR3 region has 13 residues. From germline, CDR1 is SGDLS and CDR2 YYNGEE. Trimming removed 3 bases at V and 7 bases at J, with 11 bases between. The CDR3, as DNA: TGTGCCAGCAGCGCCCAGGACTGGAATGAGCAGTTCTTC. Translation: CASSAQDWNEQFF.

This chain joins TRBV5-6 and TRBJ2-5, with D hard to call. CDR1 is SGHDT and CDR2 is YYEEEE in the germline V gene. The V and J ends lost 2 bases and 3 bases respectively, with 8 bases between them. This CDR3 contains 13 residues. DNA of the CDR3: TGTGCCAGCAGCTTTTGGGTAGAAGAGACCCAGTACTTC. This gives the protein CASSFWVEETQYF.

The rearrangement links TRBV4-3 to TRBJ2-1; D may be TRBD2 (6 bases). CDR1 and CDR2 (germline): LGHNA, YSLEER. The CDR3 runs to 19 residues. V was shortened by 1 base and J by 0 bases, with 19 bases between the two germline ends. The DNA for the CDR3 is TGCGCCAGCAGCCAAGCCCACCTTAGCGGTAGAAGCTCCTACAATGAGCAGTTCTTC. It translates to CASSQAHLSGRSSYNEQFF.

By share, this clone counts as medium-sized (0.01 to 0.1%). CDR3 loop: CASSLSRNTEAFF. CDR3 nucleotide sequence: TGTGCCAGCAGCTTATCACGAAACACTGAAGCTTTCTTT. V is TRBV7-2 and J is TRBJ1-1; D is unclear. V was trimmed by 2 bases and J by 2 bases, leaving 6 bases between them. Germline CDR1 and CDR2: SGHTA and FQGNSA. This CDR3 has 13 amino acids.

J is TRBJ2-7 and V is TRBV7-6; 8 positions agree with TRBD1. V lost 6 bases and J lost 3; bases outside the gene matches: 10. The CDR3 is made up of 15 amino acids. Germline CDR1 SGHVS, CDR2 FNYEAQ. The CDR3 here is CASSPGTGPVYEQYF. CDR3 bases: TGTGCCAGCAGTCCCGGGACAGGCCCCGTCTACGAGCAGTACTTC.

The table lists this clone with a few counts. The sample holds other DNA sequences that translate to the same CDR3. The chain links TRBV6-5 to TRBJ2-2; possible D gene TRBD1, 5 bases. V was clipped by 6 bases and J by 5 bases, with 16 bases between them. The length of the CDR3 is 15 residues. CDR1 and CDR2 from the germline V gene are MNHEY and SVGAGI. The CDR3 loop is CASSPPPRATGELFF. For the CDR3, the DNA is TGTGCCAGCAGCCCCCCTCCCAGGGCAACCGGGGAGCTGTTTTTT.

This chain uses TRBV5-5 with TRBJ1-2; D possibly corresponds to TRBD1 (5 bases). The CDR3 contains 15 residues. V lost 4 bases and J 1 base, leaving 14 bases between the germline ends. Germline V gives CDR1 SGHKS, CDR2 YYEKEE (reference sequence). CDR3 protein: CASSRPRGDNYGYTF. CDR3 bases: TGTGCCAGCAGCCGTCCTCGGGGGGATAACTATGGCTACACCTTC.

This chain connects TRBV6-1 to TRBJ2-5, with D possibly TRBD2 on 5 matching bases. The V end lost 1 base, the J end lost 5 bases, and 5 bases lay between the germline ends. This CDR3 has 12 residues. CDR1 and CDR2 (germline): MNHNS, SASEGT. The CDR3 here is CASSEGEETQYF. The CDR3, as DNA: TGTGCCAGCAGTGAAGGGGAGGAGACCCAGTACTTC.